These T cell receptor beta chains were read from a single sample in a study of blood T cell repertoires in COVID-19. Sequenced by immunoSEQ multiplex PCR; TCRdb stores in-frame clones only, minus some. The sample holds around 270,000 clones, roughly 84% seen once. Sample: peripheral blood. Receptors were obtained from a person aged 70 to 85 with COVID-19, enrolled during active disease. Each CDR3 is given with its conserved first and last residue. Fields, in order: J gene, D gene, clone size, CDR3 length, V gene, CDR3 DNA, CDR3 protein. The D gene is left open where the match is weak. Not every row has a clone size; where given, it reads once, few, many or a size class.

J: TRBJ2-1
D: TRBD1
size: -
length: 15
V: TRBV10-3
DNA: TGTGCCATCAGCGAGGGACAGGGGACCTACAATGAGCAGTTCTTC
CDR3: CAISEGQGTYNEQFF

J: TRBJ2-5
D: TRBD1
size: -
length: 15
V: TRBV7-8
DNA: TGTGCCAGCAATCCGACAGGGGGAGCACAAGAGACCCAGTACTTC
CDR3: CASNPTGGAQETQYF

J: TRBJ2-1
D: TRBD2
size: -
length: 14
V: TRBV11-2
DNA: TGTGCCAGCAGCTTGAGTAGCGGGGATCATGAGCAGTTCTTC
CDR3: CASSLSSGDHEQFF

J: TRBJ1-1
D: TRBD1
size: -
length: 16
V: TRBV7-9
DNA: TGTGCCAGCAGCTTTCGACAGGGAGCGGCTGACACTGAAGCTTTCTTT
CDR3: CASSFRQGAADTEAFF

J: TRBJ2-5
D: TRBD2
size: -
length: 13
V: TRBV28
DNA: TGTGCCAGCAGCGAAGCGGGAGCTCAGACCCAGTACTTC
CDR3: CASSEAGAQTQYF

J: TRBJ2-2
D: TRBD1
size: few
length: 14
V: TRBV19
DNA: TGTGCCAGTAATGCAGGGGGTTACACCGGGGAGCTGTTTTTT
CDR3: CASNAGGYTGELFF

J: TRBJ1-5
D: -
size: -
length: 13
V: TRBV7-2
DNA: TGTGCCAGCAGCGAATCCCACCTATGGCCCCAGCATTTT
CDR3: CASSESHLWPQHF

J: TRBJ2-5
D: TRBD2
size: -
length: 21
V: TRBV4-1
DNA: TGCGCCAGCAGCCAAGTCTCGTCGACCCTGATTAGCGGGAGAAGCCAAGAGACCCAGTACTTC
CDR3: CASSQVSSTLISGRSQETQYF

J: TRBJ2-5
D: TRBD2
size: -
length: 16
V: TRBV28
DNA: TGTGCCAGCAGTCCAATAGCGGGAATTGGCCAAGAGACCCAGTACTTC
CDR3: CASSPIAGIGQETQYF

J: TRBJ2-3
D: TRBD2
size: once
length: 15
V: TRBV19
DNA: TGTGCCAGTACAAAGACTAGCGGGATAGTAGATACGCAGTATTTT
CDR3: CASTKTSGIVDTQYF

J: TRBJ1-2
D: TRBD1
size: once
length: 16
V: TRBV14
DNA: TGTGCCAGCAGCCAAGCCGGGACAGGGGGCGTCTATGGCTACACCTTC
CDR3: CASSQAGTGGVYGYTF

J: TRBJ2-5
D: -
size: -
length: 14
V: TRBV19
DNA: TGTGCCAGTAGTCTCGCTGCCAGTATAGAGACCCAGTACTTC
CDR3: CASSLAASIETQYF

J: TRBJ1-2
D: TRBD1
size: -
length: 15
V: TRBV5-8
DNA: TGTGCCAGCAGCTTACAAGCAGCCGGGACAGACGGCTACACCTTC
CDR3: CASSLQAAGTDGYTF

J: TRBJ2-7
D: -
size: -
length: 11
V: TRBV18
DNA: TGTGCCAGCTCAGAGAGCTACGAGCAGTACTTC
CDR3: CASSESYEQYF

J: TRBJ1-2
D: TRBD1
size: -
length: 13
V: TRBV28
DNA: TGTGCCAGCAGCTACGGACAGGGATATGGCTACACCTTC
CDR3: CASSYGQGYGYTF

J: TRBJ2-7
D: TRBD1
size: once
length: 13
V: TRBV27
DNA: TGTGCCAGCTGCGGACAGGGATCGGAGGAGCAGTACTTC
CDR3: CASCGQGSEEQYF

J: TRBJ1-1
D: -
size: -
length: 12
V: TRBV2
DNA: TGTGCCAGCAGTGAGTCACAGAGAGAAGCTTTCTTT
CDR3: CASSESQREAFF

J: TRBJ2-1
D: -
size: -
length: 15
V: TRBV11-2
DNA: TGTGCCAGCAGCTTAGATGGGGCTCTGTACAATGAGCAGTTCTTC
CDR3: CASSLDGALYNEQFF

J: TRBJ2-1
D: TRBD2
size: -
length: 16
V: TRBV7-3
DNA: TGTGCCAGCAGCTTAGGGCCCGGCGGGGGGTACAATGAGCAGTTCTTC
CDR3: CASSLGPGGGYNEQFF

J: TRBJ2-1
D: TRBD2
size: -
length: 20
V: TRBV3-1/TRBV3-2
DNA: TGTGCCAGCAGCCACTATCCTCCGGGGACTAGCGGGGGGGCAAGCGATGAGCAGTTCTTC
CDR3: CASSHYPPGTSGGASDEQFF

J: TRBJ1-5
D: TRBD1
size: -
length: 15
V: TRBV28
DNA: TGTGCCAGCAGCTTAGGGACAGGGGATGATCAGCCCCAGCATTTT
CDR3: CASSLGTGDDQPQHF

J: TRBJ1-1
D: -
size: once
length: 14
V: TRBV7-9
DNA: TGTGCCAGCAGCCCCGAGCGGGGGAACACTGAAGCTTTCTTT
CDR3: CASSPERGNTEAFF

J: TRBJ2-1
D: TRBD2
size: -
length: 16
V: TRBV7-2
DNA: TGTGCCAGCAGCTCGAATAGCGGGAGCTCCTACAATGAGCAGTTCTTC
CDR3: CASSSNSGSSYNEQFF

J: TRBJ2-3
D: -
size: few
length: 13
V: TRBV5-4
DNA: TGTGCCAGCAGCTTGGGACAGTCAGATACGCAGTATTTT
CDR3: CASSLGQSDTQYF

J: TRBJ2-1
D: -
size: -
length: 15
V: TRBV9
DNA: TGTGCCAGCAGCGTAGGTGGGGCTGAGGACAATGAGCAGTTCTTC
CDR3: CASSVGGAEDNEQFF

J: TRBJ1-5
D: -
size: -
length: 13
V: TRBV6-2/TRBV6-3
DNA: TGTGCCAGCAGTTACACGGTTAATCAGCCCCAGCATTTT
CDR3: CASSYTVNQPQHF

J: TRBJ1-3
D: TRBD1
size: -
length: 18
V: TRBV6-1
DNA: TGTGCCAGCAGTGCGCAGACTCCGACAGGGGTAGTTGGAAACACCATATATTTT
CDR3: CASSAQTPTGVVGNTIYF

J: TRBJ1-4
D: -
size: -
length: 16
V: TRBV5-1
DNA: TGCGCCAGCATGAAGGATCCGAGTCGGAGCGACGAAAAACTGTTTTTT
CDR3: CASMKDPSRSDEKLFF

J: TRBJ2-7
D: -
size: -
length: 13
V: TRBV7-3
DNA: TGTGCCAGCAGCCAGACTCCATTCTACGAGCAGTACTTC
CDR3: CASSQTPFYEQYF

J: TRBJ1-4
D: -
size: -
length: 15
V: TRBV9
DNA: TGTGCCAGCAGCGTAGACTTGGCCCTAGGAGAAAAACTGTTTTTT
CDR3: CASSVDLALGEKLFF

J: TRBJ2-5
D: TRBD2
size: -
length: 20
V: TRBV5-1
DNA: TGCGCCAGCAGCTTGAATGGAGGGACTAGCGGGAGTGTAAGTGTGGAGACCCAGTACTTC
CDR3: CASSLNGGTSGSVSVETQYF

J: TRBJ1-2
D: TRBD1
size: -
length: 14
V: TRBV28
DNA: TGTGCCAGCTCCGTCAGGGGGCGATTGAGTGGCTACACCTTC
CDR3: CASSVRGRLSGYTF

J: TRBJ2-3
D: -
size: many
length: 13
V: TRBV6-1
DNA: TGTGCCAGCAGTGAGGGGGCTGGGCCGACGCAGTATTTT
CDR3: CASSEGAGPTQYF

J: TRBJ2-7
D: TRBD1
size: -
length: 15
V: TRBV5-1
DNA: TGCGCCAGCAGCCCGGACAGGGGTGAGATCCACGAGCAGTACTTC
CDR3: CASSPDRGEIHEQYF

J: TRBJ1-2
D: -
size: -
length: 13
V: TRBV6-5
DNA: TGTGCCAGCACGGGATATTCTAACTATGGCTACACCTTC
CDR3: CASTGYSNYGYTF

J: TRBJ1-3
D: -
size: few
length: 15
V: TRBV27
DNA: TGTGCCAGCAGTGCTCAGGGCTTAGCTGGAAACACCATATATTTT
CDR3: CASSAQGLAGNTIYF

J: TRBJ1-4
D: -
size: few
length: 19
V: TRBV28
DNA: TGTGCCAGCAGTACGTTCTATTCAGGGAAACGGGGGGGTAATGAAAAACTGTTTTTT
CDR3: CASSTFYSGKRGGNEKLFF

J: TRBJ1-5
D: -
size: -
length: 12
V: TRBV28
DNA: TGTGCCAGCAGCGGGGTCAAGCAGCCCCAGCATTTT
CDR3: CASSGVKQPQHF